This record looks at one T cell receptor beta chain sequence and its context. V dropped 4 bases and J dropped 2 bases, with 18 bases sitting between them. Looked up from germline, CDR1 is LGHNA and CDR2 is YNFKEQ. This CDR3 is built from 16 residues. This sample is part of a study of blood T cell repertoires in COVID-19. Study-wide context: T cells, B-cell-depleted T cells, or PBMCs provided the cDNA or gDNA that served as material.

The table came from immunoSEQ multiplex PCR; TCRdb's copy has only in-frame clones and leaves some out. The data contain some 110,000 clones, approximately 88% of them singletons. The sequenced sample consisted of peripheral blood. The chain combines TRBV4-2 with TRBJ2-7; D may be TRBD1 (6 bases). The origin of this receptor is a man aged 55 to 70 with acute or convalescent COVID-19. In nucleotides, the CDR3 is TGTGCCAGCAGCCCTTCCCTGGGGGACACCACCTACGAGCAGTACTTC. This gives the protein CASSPSLGDTTYEQYF.